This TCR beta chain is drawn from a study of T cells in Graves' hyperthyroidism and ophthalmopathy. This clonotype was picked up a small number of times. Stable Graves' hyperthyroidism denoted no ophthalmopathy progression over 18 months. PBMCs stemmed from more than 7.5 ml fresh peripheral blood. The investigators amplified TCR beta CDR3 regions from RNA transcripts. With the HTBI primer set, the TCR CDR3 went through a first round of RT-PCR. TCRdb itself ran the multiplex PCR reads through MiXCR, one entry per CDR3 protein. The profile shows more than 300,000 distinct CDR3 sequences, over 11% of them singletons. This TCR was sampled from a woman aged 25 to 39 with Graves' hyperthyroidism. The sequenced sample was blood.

The CDR3 loop is CASSFLAGGVDEQFF. The CDR3 DNA reads as TGTGCCAGCAGTTTTCTAGCGGGAGGGGTGGATGAGCAGTTCTTC. This chain uses TRBV6-1 with TRBJ2-1; TRBD2 matches at 12 bases. CDR3 length: 15 amino acids. In germline, CDR1 is MNHNS, CDR2 SASEGT. J lost 8 bases, V lost 5 bases, and 7 bases had no gene match.